What follows are 29 T cell receptor beta chains derived from one specimen sequenced in a study of blood T cell repertoires in COVID-19. TCRdb keeps only in-frame clones here, not all; method: immunoSEQ multiplex PCR. The sample carries 43,000 or so clones, 83% recorded once. Source material: peripheral blood. The receptors were sampled from a man aged 55 to 70 with active COVID-19.

The chain employs TRBV13 and TRBJ2-1, with D possibly being TRBD2 (6 bases). Germline lookup yields CDR1 PRHDT and CDR2 FYEKMQ (reference sequence). The CDR3 totals 14 residues. The V end was cut by 0 bases, the J end by 7 bases, with 10 bases between. CDR3 sequence (DNA): TGTGCCAGCAGCTTAGGGTGGGCGGGGAATGAGCAGTTCTTC. It translates to CASSLGWAGNEQFF. Drawing the rest from reference TRBV13 and TRBJ2-1, the complete variable domain is AAGVIQSPRHLIKEKRETATLKCYPIPRHDTVYWYQQGPGQDPQFLISFYEKMQSDKGSIPDRFSAQQFSDYHSELNMSSLELGDSALYFCASSLGWAGNEQFFGPGTRLTVL.

The CDR3 spells CASSPPLGGRALNTGELFF. CDR3 DNA sequence: TGTGCCAGCAGCCCCCCCCTAGGCGGGAGGGCCCTGAACACCGGGGAGCTGTTTTTT. The chain has TRBV7-2 and TRBJ2-2, with 9 bases identical to TRBD2. Germline V gene lookup returns CDR1 SGHTA and CDR2 FQGNSA. V shed 5 bases and J 1 base; nucleotides not matched to a gene: 14. The CDR3 loop spans 19 amino acids.

The table lists this clone with a count of one. The chain couples TRBV28 to TRBJ1-5; D might be TRBD1 (6 bases). With 2 bases removed from V and 8 bases from J, the gap between germline ends came to 13 bases. The CDR3 has 14 residues. Germline loops: CDR1 MDHEN, CDR2 SYDVKM. For the CDR3, the DNA is TGTGCCAGCAGTTTAACAGGGCCCCTTAAGCCCCAGCATTTT. It translates to CASSLTGPLKPQHF.

The J gene is TRBJ2-1, the V gene TRBV6-2 or TRBV6-3; tentatively, D is TRBD2 (7 bases). The CDR3 loop spans 18 amino acids. Looked up from germline, CDR1 is MNHEY and CDR2 is SVGEGT. Trimming removed 6 bases from V and 1 base from J, with 22 bases in between. The CDR3 region has the DNA TGTGCCAGCAGCGGAGGTCCGCGGACTAGGGGGTCCTACAATGAGCAGTTCTTC. It codes for CASSGGPRTRGSYNEQFF.

The chain uses TRBV2 and TRBJ1-4; D perhaps matches TRBD1 (6 bases). Between the trimmed V and J ends, which lost 4 bases and 8 bases, there was a span of 8 bases. The germline CDR1 and CDR2 sequences are SNHLY and FYNNEI. The CDR3 is made up of 12 amino acids. The CDR3 region has the DNA TGTGCCAGCAGTGTAACAGGGGAAAAACTGTTTTTT. This sequence encodes CASSVTGEKLFF.

The sample holds one count of this clone. V usage is TRBV18 and J usage is TRBJ1-2; D ambiguous. The CDR3 loop spans 14 amino acids. Trimming stripped 3 bases from V and 6 bases from J, with 14 bases between. Germline CDR1 is KGHSH and CDR2 is LQKENI. The CDR3 DNA is TGTGCCAGCTCACCCGGGGATGCCAGACATGGCTACACCTTC. Its protein product is CASSPGDARHGYTF.

The chain is built from TRBV21-1 and TRBJ2-5; the table's D gene call, TRBD1, was not cross checked with the DNA. TRBV21-1 is annotated as a pseudogene. The CDR3 loop spans 18 amino acids. The chain's CDR3 is CASSKAGKGARGQETQYF. The DNA for the CDR3 is TGTGCCAGCAGCAAAGCGGGTAAGGGGGCGCGCGGACAAGAGACCCAGTACTTC.

In regard to this clone: The junction departs from the called germline gene at one end, perhaps through a read error. The chain employs TRBV7-7 and TRBJ2-2; 7 bases map to TRBD2. CDR3 size: 17 residues. Germline V CDR1 and CDR2: SSHAT, FNYEAQ (reference sequence). The CDR3 region is CASSQGASGPLAGELFF. DNA of the CDR3: TGTGCTAGCAGCCAAGGGGCTAGCGGACCCCTCGCCGGGGAGCTGTTTTTT.

The chain links TRBV5-1 to TRBJ2-2, with a weak D call TRBD2 (5 bases). CDR3 length: 15 residues. From germline, CDR1 is SGHRS and CDR2 YFSETQ. Trimming removed 0 bases at V and 7 bases at J, with 13 bases between. The CDR3 loop reads CASSLADPSYGELFF. Written as DNA, the CDR3 is TGCGCCAGCAGCTTGGCCGACCCTAGCTACGGGGAGCTGTTTTTT.

The chain combines TRBV29-1 with TRBJ2-3; a weak D match, TRBD2 (5 bases). Trimming took 3 bases from V and 1 from J, leaving 11 bases between them. The germline CDR1 and CDR2 sequences are SQVTM and ANQGSEA. CDR3 size: 14 residues. CDR3 in amino acids: CSVEWSEGTDTQYF. The CDR3, as DNA: TGCAGCGTTGAGTGGTCGGAGGGCACAGATACGCAGTATTTT.

This clone occurred once. The V and J genes are TRBV7-3 and TRBJ2-3; the D gene is possibly TRBD2 (5 bases). V lost 5 bases to trimming and J lost 3 bases, with 18 bases between them. Per germline, CDR1 SGHTA and CDR2 FQGTGA. This CDR3 has 16 residues. CDR3: CASSPFTGRGTDTQYF. The DNA for the CDR3 is TGTGCCAGCAGCCCTTTTACTGGTCGGGGTACAGATACGCAGTATTTT.

The chain has TRBV19 and TRBJ2-7, with TRBD1 identical over 7 bases. V gave up 4 bases and J gave up 0 bases; unmatched junction bases: 15. This CDR3 is built from 18 residues. Germline CDR1 reads LNHDA; CDR2 reads SQIVND (reference sequence). CDR3 sequence reads: CASSTPPPPGTVSYEQYF. Here the CDR3 DNA reads TGTGCCAGTAGTACGCCACCGCCCCCCGGGACAGTCTCCTACGAGCAGTACTTC.

The chain employs TRBV7-2 and TRBJ2-2; tentative D call: TRBD2 (5 bases). V lost 2 bases and J lost 5, with 9 bases in between. The CDR3 is 14 residues long. Germline-derived CDR1 and CDR2 are SGHTA and FQGNSA. The CDR3, as DNA: TGTGCCAGCAGCTTATGGGAGAGGACCGGGGAGCTGTTTTTT. This gives the protein CASSLWERTGELFF.

The rearrangement uses TRBV5-4 and TRBJ2-7; the match to TRBD2 covers 8 bases. The CDR3 sequence is 15 residues long. Trimming cost V 0 bases and J 2 bases; bases outside gene matches: 4. The V gene's germline CDR1 is SGHNT and CDR2 YYREEE (reference sequence). Written as DNA, the CDR3 is TGTGCCAGCAGCTTGGCCGGGGGGGGAGCCTACGAGCAGTACTTC. Its protein is CASSLAGGGAYEQYF.

The rearrangement links TRBV9 to TRBJ2-3, with a tentative D call TRBD2 (6 bases). This CDR3 spans 16 amino acids. Germline CDR1 reads SGDLS; CDR2 reads YYNGEE. V lost 0 bases, J lost 3 bases, and 14 bases lay in between. The CDR3 region has the DNA TGTGCCAGCAGCGTAGTTGGCGGGACTGTAACAGATACGCAGTATTTT. Translated: CASSVVGGTVTDTQYF.

The CDR3: CASSRDRGTYEQYF. The CDR3 region has the DNA TGTGCCAGCAGCCGGGACAGGGGTACCTACGAGCAGTACTTC. V usage is TRBV21-1 and J usage is TRBJ2-7; the D call of TRBD1 is as the table states it, not checked on the DNA. TRBV21-1 is listed as a pseudogene. The CDR3 sequence is 14 residues long.

The chain carries TRBV7-3 and TRBJ2-1; D gene ambiguous. The CDR3 is made up of 13 amino acids. Germline V lookup: CDR1 SGHTA, CDR2 FQGTGA. V lost 5 bases, J lost 6 bases, and 11 bases lay in between. The CDR3 DNA is TGTGCCAGCAGCCCAGGCCTCTTCAATGAGCAGTTCTTC. It translates to CASSPGLFNEQFF.

V is TRBV7-8 and J is TRBJ2-2; TRBD2 matches 8 bases. The CDR3 consists of 17 residues. The germline V gene has CDR1 SGHVS and CDR2 FQNEAQ. The V and J ends lost 1 base and 5 bases, in that order; junction bases with no gene match: 9. The CDR3 DNA reads TGTGCCAGCAGCTTAGGATCAGGTAGCGGGATTACCGGGGAGCTGTTTTTT. This gives the protein CASSLGSGSGITGELFF.

The V call is TRBV19, the J call TRBJ1-2; 11 bases match TRBD1. J lost 6 bases, V lost 3 bases, and 6 bases had no gene match. Germline V gives CDR1 LNHDA, CDR2 SQIVND (reference sequence). CDR3 length: 15 amino acids. For the CDR3, the DNA is TGTGCCAGTAGTATGGGACAGGGGGTAACGGATGGCTACACCTTC. Translation: CASSMGQGVTDGYTF.

V is TRBV15 and J is TRBJ1-5; 8 nucleotides match TRBD1. CDR1 is LNHNV and CDR2 is YYDKDF in the germline V gene (reference sequence). This CDR3 contains 15 residues. V lost 3 bases and J lost 4; bases outside the gene matches: 5. DNA of the CDR3: TGTGCCACCAGCAGTCTACAGGGGGGAAATCAGCCCCAGCATTTT. Its translation: CATSSLQGGNQPQHF.

The chain employs TRBV7-5 and TRBJ2-7; the table gives TRBD1 as D, unverified against the DNA. TRBV7-5 represents a pseudogene. The CDR3 has 14 amino acids. CDR3 protein: CVRSSRTGSYEQYF. CDR3 nucleotide sequence: TGTGTCAGAAGCTCACGGACAGGCTCCTACGAGCAGTACTTC.

This clone was observed once. The chain uses TRBV4-1 and TRBJ2-2, with a possible D match to TRBD2 (6 bases). From germline, CDR1 is MGHRA and CDR2 YSYEKL. CDR3 length equals 17 residues. Trimming removed 1 base at V and 4 bases at J, with 16 bases between. The CDR3 is CASSQVRGSVGTGELFF. Written as DNA, the CDR3 is TGCGCCAGCAGCCAAGTCCGGGGGAGTGTCGGCACCGGGGAGCTGTTTTTT.

The rearrangement links TRBV30 to TRBJ2-1; the match to TRBD2 covers 13 bases. Per the germline V gene, CDR1 is GTSNPN and CDR2 is SVGIG (reference sequence). V gave up 2 bases and J gave up 7 bases; unmatched junction bases: 5. The CDR3 contains 15 residues. CDR3 sequence: CAWSHGTSGENEQFF. CDR3 coding DNA: TGTGCCTGGAGTCACGGGACTAGCGGGGAGAATGAGCAGTTCTTC.

The CDR3 is CASSYVGNYNEQFF. CDR3 coding DNA: TGTGCCAGCAGTTACGTCGGGAATTACAATGAGCAGTTCTTC. This chain connects TRBV6-6 to TRBJ2-1; weak D call: TRBD2 (5 bases). V dropped 2 bases and J dropped 4 bases, with 9 bases sitting between them. The germline V gene encodes CDR1 MNHNY and CDR2 SVGAGI (reference sequence). The CDR3 is 14 residues long.

This clone has only a few counts. CDR3 coding DNA: TGTGCCAGCAGGACCGGGACAGACTCCTACGAGCAGTACTTC. It codes for CASRTGTDSYEQYF. The rearrangement uses TRBV28 and TRBJ2-7, with TRBD1 matching over 7 bases. CDR3 length: 14 amino acids. From germline, CDR1 is MDHEN and CDR2 SYDVKM. Losses at the gene ends were 6 bases for V and 0 bases for J; bases not matched to a gene: 5.

This chain uses TRBV7-8 with TRBJ2-3, with 8 bases lining up with TRBD1. After removal of 6 bases from V and 0 bases from J, the junction contained 5 bases not matched to a gene. The length of the CDR3 is 15 residues. CDR1 SGHVS and CDR2 FQNEAQ come from the germline V gene. The CDR3 region is CASSSDRASTDTQYF. CDR3 bases: TGTGCCAGCAGTTCGGACAGGGCTAGCACAGATACGCAGTATTTT.

A single count supports this clone. The chain combines TRBV2 with TRBJ2-3, with TRBD2 matching over 9 bases. Trimming at V came to 6 bases and at J to 0 bases, leaving 10 bases not matched to a gene. This CDR3 has 17 amino acids. Looked up from germline, CDR1 is SNHLY and CDR2 is FYNNEI. In DNA, the CDR3 is TGTGCCAGCAGAGCTGCGGGGGGGCTAACTAGCACAGATACGCAGTATTTT. Amino acid sequence: CASRAAGGLTSTDTQYF.

This clone was seen only a few times. J is TRBJ2-1 and V is TRBV19, with 9 positions matching TRBD1. The junction had 5 bases not matched to a gene; V was cut back by 8 bases and J by 3 bases. In germline, CDR1 is LNHDA, CDR2 SQIVND (reference sequence). This CDR3 region has 14 residues. CDR3 DNA sequence: TGTGCCAGTCGGGGACAGGGTGTCTACAATGAGCAGTTCTTC. Encoded protein: CASRGQGVYNEQFF. Using reference TRBV19 and TRBJ2-1 for the parts outside the CDR3, the full variable domain is DGGITQSPKYLFRKEGQNVTLSCEQNLNHDAMYWYRQDPGQGLRLIYYSQIVNDFQKGDIAEGYSVSREKKESFPLTVTSAQKNPTAFYLCASRGQGVYNEQFFGPGTRLTVL.

The rearrangement joins TRBV5-1 to TRBJ2-3; tentative D call: TRBD2 (5 bases). Germline CDR1 reads SGHRS; CDR2 reads YFSETQ. The CDR3 consists of 14 residues. Trimming shortened V by 4 bases and J by 4 bases, and 13 bases separated the two germline ends. The CDR3 loop is CASSLGSGSDTQYF. In DNA, the CDR3 is TGCGCCAGCAGCCTCGGGTCGGGGTCAGATACGCAGTATTTT.